This is a list of T cell receptor beta chains from one sample in a study of cytomegalovirus exposure and HLA in healthy donors. TCRdb's table, derived via immunoSEQ multiplex PCR, lists solely in-frame clones and lacks some. The sample has 110,000 or so clones, over 65% seen once. The material sequenced was PBMCs. The receptors shown here come from a woman aged 40 to 49 in good health and CMV-seropositive. Both conserved end residues are part of each CDR3. A D gene is named only where the DNA matches it firmly. Size tells how often a clone was seen (once, few, many) or the class of an expanded clone, and some rows leave it out.

V gene: TRBV19; clone size: once; J gene: TRBJ2-5; D gene: TRBD2; CDR3 protein: CASSTGSGMGKTQYF; CDR3 DNA: TGTGCCAGTAGTACCGGTAGCGGGATGGGTAAGACCCAGTACTTC
V gene: TRBV6-5; clone size: .; J gene: TRBJ2-7; D gene: TRBD1; CDR3 protein: CASRAGGSSYEQYF; CDR3 DNA: TGTGCCAGCAGAGCAGGGGGTAGCTCCTACGAGCAGTACTTC
V gene: TRBV19; clone size: .; J gene: TRBJ2-1; D gene: TRBD2; CDR3 protein: CASRAISGTSGYNEQFF; CDR3 DNA: TGTGCCAGTAGGGCCATCTCCGGGACTAGCGGCTACAATGAGCAGTTCTTC
V gene: TRBV19; clone size: .; J gene: TRBJ1-5; D gene: .; CDR3 protein: CASSSPGRGEGNQPQHF; CDR3 DNA: TGTGCCAGTAGTAGTCCCGGCAGGGGCGAAGGAAATCAGCCCCAGCATTTT
V gene: TRBV7-9; clone size: .; J gene: TRBJ1-2; D gene: TRBD1; CDR3 protein: CASSSGQGVLDYGYTF; CDR3 DNA: TGTGCCAGCAGTTCCGGACAGGGTGTACTTGACTATGGCTACACCTTC
V gene: TRBV4-3; clone size: .; J gene: TRBJ1-1; D gene: TRBD1; CDR3 protein: CASSQDGTGFSGTEAFF; CDR3 DNA: TGCGCCAGCAGCCAAGATGGGACAGGGTTCTCCGGCACTGAAGCTTTCTTT
V gene: TRBV4-2; clone size: .; J gene: TRBJ2-5; D gene: TRBD2; CDR3 protein: CASSHKAKPGLAGGETQYF; CDR3 DNA: TGTGCCAGCAGCCACAAAGCTAAACCGGGACTAGCAGGAGGGGAGACCCAGTACTTC
V gene: TRBV5-8; clone size: once; J gene: TRBJ2-3; D gene: .; CDR3 protein: CASSLGRGIAGDTQYF; CDR3 DNA: TGTGCCAGCAGCTTGGGACGGGGGATAGCCGGGGATACGCAGTATTTT
V gene: TRBV18; clone size: .; J gene: TRBJ1-6; D gene: TRBD1; CDR3 protein: CASSPQGADSPLHF; CDR3 DNA: TGTGCCAGCTCACCACAGGGGGCTGATTCACCCCTCCACTTT
V gene: TRBV5-1; clone size: few; J gene: TRBJ2-5; D gene: .; CDR3 protein: CASSLAPQETQYF; CDR3 DNA: TGCGCCAGCAGCTTGGCTCCCCAAGAGACCCAGTACTTC
V gene: TRBV9; clone size: .; J gene: TRBJ1-1; D gene: .; CDR3 protein: CASSGDIMNTEAFF; CDR3 DNA: TGTGCCAGCAGCGGGGACATAATGAACACTGAAGCTTTCTTT
V gene: TRBV27; clone size: .; J gene: TRBJ2-5; D gene: .; CDR3 protein: CASSSRTEETQYF; CDR3 DNA: TGTGCCAGCAGTTCAAGGACAGAAGAGACCCAGTACTTC
V gene: TRBV5-5; clone size: .; J gene: TRBJ2-7; D gene: .; CDR3 protein: CASSPRQSSYEQYF; CDR3 DNA: TGTGCCAGCAGCCCCCGACAGTCCTCCTACGAGCAGTACTTC
V gene: TRBV7-9; clone size: .; J gene: TRBJ2-5; D gene: .; CDR3 protein: CASTQWETQYF; CDR3 DNA: TGTGCCAGCACCCAGTGGGAGACCCAGTACTTC
V gene: TRBV9; clone size: .; J gene: TRBJ2-5; D gene: TRBD2; CDR3 protein: CASSPYSGTSGREETQYF; CDR3 DNA: TGTGCCAGCAGCCCCTACTCCGGGACTAGCGGGAGAGAAGAGACCCAGTACTTC